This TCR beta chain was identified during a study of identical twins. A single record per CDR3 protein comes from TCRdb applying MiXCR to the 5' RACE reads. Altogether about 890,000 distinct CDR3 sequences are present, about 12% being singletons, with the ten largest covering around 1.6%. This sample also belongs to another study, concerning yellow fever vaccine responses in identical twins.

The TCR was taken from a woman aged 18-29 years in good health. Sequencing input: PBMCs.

The CDR3 spells CASSFGPPGQGNNEQFF. CDR3 sequence (DNA): TGCGCCAGCAGCTTTGGGCCCCCGGGACAGGGGAATAATGAGCAGTTCTTC. This chain uses TRBV5-1 with TRBJ2-1; 10 bases align to TRBD1. The CDR3 consists of 17 residues. The J segment lost 7 bases and the V segment lost 2 bases, leaving 12 bases of the junction unmatched. The germline V gene encodes CDR1 SGHRS and CDR2 YFSETQ.